This T cell receptor beta chain was identified during a study of blood T cell repertoires in COVID-19. The wider study: Acute and convalescent COVID-19 samples came from the United States, Italy and Spain.

Original processing methods: Amplification from reference gene primers served as the basis for estimated nucleated cell counts. Here immunoSEQ multiplex PCR was the method, and the copy in TCRdb shows in-frame clones only, minus some. The V and J calls and the clone size are those of that table, but D and trimming were determined from the DNA. The sample includes 13,000 or so clones, less than 85% of them seen just once. Germline V gives CDR1 MNHEY, CDR2 SVGAGI. CDR3 size: 15 residues. Trimming removed 6 bases from V and 5 bases from J, with 17 bases in between. This TCR derives from a man aged 35 to 55 with active or convalescent COVID-19. What was sequenced was peripheral blood. V gene TRBV6-5 combines with J gene TRBJ1-5, with D possibly being TRBD1 (5 bases). For the CDR3, the DNA is TGTGCCAGCAGCCACGAGGGTTGGGGGGATCAGCCCCAGCATTTT. Translation gives CASSHEGWGDQPQHF.